Below, 13 T cell receptor beta chains from the same sample are listed, as sequenced in a study of OX40 agonist ivuxolimab in advanced cancers. TCRdb's copy holds only in-frame clones and misses some; the assay was immunoSEQ multiplex PCR. The sample includes tens of thousands of clones, around 84% of them seen just once. The sequences come from CD4+ or CD8+ T cells sorted from blood, collected in a trial of the OX40 agonist ivuxolimab. These receptors originate from an adult with an advanced solid tumor such as melanoma, head and neck, liver or kidney cancer.

The chain employs TRBV29-1 and TRBJ1-1; unclear D gene. CDR1 SQVTM and CDR2 ANQGSEA come from the germline V gene. The CDR3 has 15 amino acids. V lost 4 bases to trimming and J lost 4 bases, with 19 bases between them. The chain's CDR3 is CSVVLGSGHGTEAFF. The CDR3 DNA sequence: TGCAGCGTTGTGTTGGGGTCAGGTCATGGCACTGAAGCTTTCTTT.

The rearrangement uses TRBV4-1 and TRBJ2-7, with TRBD1 identical over 8 bases. The germline CDR1 and CDR2 sequences are MGHRA and YSYEKL. There are 16 residues in the CDR3. V trimming: 0 bases; J trimming: 3 bases; junction bases outside the gene matches: 7. The DNA for the CDR3 is TGCGCCAGCAGCCAAGATTGGACAGGGAACTTCTACGAGCAGTACTTC. Its translation is CASSQDWTGNFYEQYF.

V usage is TRBV11-2 and J usage is TRBJ2-1; D is perhaps TRBD1 (8 bases). CDR3 length equals 13 residues. Trimming shortened V by 2 bases and J by 8 bases, and 10 bases separated the two germline ends. CDR1 is SGHAT and CDR2 is FQNNGV in the germline V gene. CDR3 sequence: CASSLTGGDEQFF. For the CDR3, the DNA is TGTGCCAGCAGCTTAACAGGGGGGGATGAGCAGTTCTTC. The entire variable domain, with the rest obtained from reference TRBV11-2 and TRBJ2-1, is as follows: EAGVAQSPRYKIIEKRQSVAFWCNPISGHATLYWYQQILGQGPKLLIQFQNNGVVDDSQLPKDRFSAERLKGVDSTLKIQPAKLEDSAVYLCASSLTGGDEQFFGPGTRLTVL.

The V and J genes are TRBV5-1 and TRBJ1-1, with a possible D match to TRBD1 (5 bases). Germline loops: CDR1 SGHRS, CDR2 YFSETQ. The CDR3 has 16 residues. V dropped 2 bases and J dropped 5 bases, with 19 bases sitting between them. The chain's CDR3 is CASSLQAPRVGTEAFF. The CDR3 region has the DNA TGCGCCAGCAGCTTACAGGCCCCCCGGGTAGGGACTGAAGCTTTCTTT.

This clone is a singleton in its sample. The chain employs TRBV27 and TRBJ1-1; 9 nucleotides agree with TRBD1. CDR3 length equals 14 residues. The trim removed 5 bases at V and 3 bases at J, leaving 4 bases unmatched. Per the germline V gene, CDR1 is MNHEY and CDR2 is SMNVEV (reference sequence). CDR3 in DNA: TGTGCCAGCAGTGACAGGGGGTTGTACACTGAAGCTTTCTTT. It encodes CASSDRGLYTEAFF.

V usage is TRBV5-8 and J usage is TRBJ2-1; D gene unclear. Between the trimmed V and J ends, which lost 4 bases and 2 bases, there was a span of 1 base. This CDR3 contains 11 residues. Germline CDR1 and CDR2: SGHTS and YDEGEE. The CDR3 is CASSPYNEQFF. The CDR3 nucleotides read TGTGCCAGCAGCCCCTACAATGAGCAGTTCTTC.

The chain couples TRBV6-5 to TRBJ1-1; no definite D call. V lost 5 bases and J 1 base, leaving 8 bases between the germline ends. The CDR3 runs 13 residues. From germline, CDR1 is MNHEY and CDR2 SVGAGI. CDR3 sequence reads: CASSAWSNTEAFF. The CDR3 DNA sequence: TGTGCCAGCAGTGCCTGGTCGAACACTGAAGCTTTCTTT.

This chain links TRBV6-1 with TRBJ2-2, with 9 bases identical to TRBD1. CDR3 length equals 13 residues. Germline CDR1 is MNHNS and CDR2 is SASEGT. Trimming removed 6 bases from V and 6 bases from J; junction bases left unmatched: 2. CDR3 coding DNA: TGTGCCAGCAGGACAGGGGGAGCCGGGGAGCTGTTTTTT. Its protein product is CASRTGGAGELFF.

The chain links TRBV7-9 to TRBJ2-5; 9 bases are a match to TRBD1. The CDR3 is 14 amino acids. V shed 1 base, J shed 5 bases, and the junction held 2 bases outside the gene matches. The germline V gene encodes CDR1 SEHNR and CDR2 FQNEAQ (reference sequence). CDR3 bases: TGTGCCAGCAGCTTAGACAGGGGGCAGGAGACCCAGTACTTC. This codes for CASSLDRGQETQYF.

The gene calls are TRBV6-1 and TRBJ2-1; D perhaps matches TRBD2 (7 bases). The V end was cut by 0 bases, the J end by 4 bases, with 13 bases between. The germline V gene encodes CDR1 MNHNS and CDR2 SASEGT. The CDR3 runs 16 residues. The CDR3 region has the DNA TGTGCCAGCAGTGAAGCTGGGGGGGGCTTTTACAATGAGCAGTTCTTC. Protein sequence: CASSEAGGGFYNEQFF.

The genes are TRBV27 and TRBJ1-5; D not resolved. The CDR3 is made up of 12 amino acids. Looked up from germline, CDR1 is MNHEY and CDR2 is SMNVEV (reference sequence). V was pared by 6 bases and J by 0 bases, with 3 bases between. The CDR3 DNA is TGTGCCAGCAGATTTAGCAATCAGCCCCAGCATTTT. This translates into CASRFSNQPQHF.

The chain combines TRBV27 with TRBJ2-2; possibly TRBD1 for D (6 bases). V lost 0 bases and J 2 bases, leaving 13 bases between the germline ends. The CDR3 covers 17 residues. Per the germline V gene, CDR1 is MNHEY and CDR2 is SMNVEV (reference sequence). CDR3 residues: CASSLSVDRRNTGELFF. CDR3 nucleotides: TGTGCCAGCAGTTTATCAGTTGACAGGAGAAACACCGGGGAGCTGTTTTTT.

The J gene is TRBJ1-1, the V gene TRBV7-8; D not resolved. Trimming removed 0 bases from V and 3 bases from J, with 14 bases in between. The CDR3 is 16 residues long. The germline V gene encodes CDR1 SGHVS and CDR2 FQNEAQ. The CDR3 bases are TGTGCCAGCAGCTTAGCGCGTGCCTTCGGGGACACTGAAGCTTTCTTT. This translates into CASSLARAFGDTEAFF.